Below are 8 T cell receptor beta chains sequenced from a single sample in a study of blood T cell repertoires in COVID-19. Generated by immunoSEQ multiplex PCR, the TCRdb table keeps only in-frame clones and is missing some. The data show around 170,000 clones, 80% to 90% seen once. The sample taken for sequencing was peripheral blood. All receptors come from a woman in her 70s with acute or convalescent COVID-19.

The chain couples TRBV5-1 to TRBJ1-2, with D uncertain. Germline loops: CDR1 SGHRS, CDR2 YFSETQ. The CDR3 runs 14 residues. V lost 0 bases and J 0 bases, leaving 6 bases between the germline ends. CDR3 nucleotides: TGCGCCAGCAGCTTGGGGGCACCTAACTATGGCTACACCTTC. Its translation: CASSLGAPNYGYTF.

The V gene is TRBV4-3, the J gene TRBJ1-3; D unclear. V lost 0 bases and J 2 bases, leaving 8 bases between the germline ends. The CDR3 contains 15 residues. Germline CDR1 reads LGHNA; CDR2 reads YSLEER. CDR3: CASSQDGLPGNTIYF. CDR3 in DNA: TGCGCCAGCAGCCAAGATGGACTACCTGGAAACACCATATATTTT.

This chain joins TRBV4-3 and TRBJ2-7; D may be TRBD1 (6 bases). Germline CDR1 LGHNA, CDR2 YSLEER. The V and J ends lost 2 bases and 0 bases respectively, with 20 bases between them. The CDR3 totals 18 residues. CDR3 nucleotides: TGCGCCAGCAGCCAAAGTCAGGTGGGACACCTAAGCTCCTACGAGCAGTACTTC. Its translation is CASSQSQVGHLSSYEQYF.

The chain employs TRBV18 and TRBJ2-5; D is possibly TRBD2 (5 bases). V lost 4 bases, J lost 5 bases, and 14 bases lay in between. The CDR3 has 14 amino acids. Germline CDR1 is KGHSH and CDR2 is LQKENI. CDR3 in DNA: TGTGCCAGCTCACGAGAAGGGAGAACGGAGACCCAGTACTTC. Its protein is CASSREGRTETQYF.

The rearrangement uses TRBV28 and TRBJ1-4; 7 nucleotides match TRBD1. Trimming removed 6 bases from V and 6 bases from J; junction bases left unmatched: 10. This CDR3 has 15 amino acids. CDR1 MDHEN and CDR2 SYDVKM come from the germline V gene. The CDR3 protein is CASSGSAGGHEKLFF. DNA of the CDR3: TGTGCCAGCAGCGGGAGTGCAGGGGGTCATGAAAAACTGTTTTTT.

This clone is a singleton in its sample. V and J are TRBV2 and TRBJ2-3; possible D gene TRBD2, 5 bases. Germline CDR1 SNHLY, CDR2 FYNNEI. The CDR3 has 12 amino acids. V dropped 8 bases and J dropped 5 bases, with 11 bases sitting between them. In DNA, the CDR3 is TGTGCCAGCGTGGAGGCAGGAGATACGCAGTATTTT. Encoded protein: CASVEAGDTQYF.

V is TRBV18 and J is TRBJ1-3, with D possibly matching TRBD1 (5 bases). V gave up 0 bases and J gave up 6 bases, with 12 bases separating them. Germline lookup yields CDR1 KGHSH and CDR2 LQKENI. The CDR3 has 15 amino acids. As DNA, the CDR3 is TGTGCCAGCTCACCACCATCAGGGAAGCAAAACACCATATATTTT. Encoded protein: CASSPPSGKQNTIYF.

This clone occurred once. The CDR3 spells CASSLAATNEKLFF. CDR3 DNA: TGTGCCAGCTCCCTTGCGGCAACTAATGAAAAACTGTTTTTT. This chain joins TRBV18 and TRBJ1-4; D unresolved. The CDR3 length is 14 residues. V lost 6 bases to trimming and J lost 0 bases, with 8 bases between them. Germline CDR1 reads KGHSH; CDR2 reads LQKENI. The variable domain in full, with the rest retrieved from reference TRBV18 and TRBJ1-4, is NAGVMQNPRHLVRRRGQEARLRCSPMKGHSHVYWYRQLPEEGLKFMVYLQKENIIDESGMPKERFSAEFPKEGPSILRIQQVVRGDSAAYFCASSLAATNEKLFFGSGTQLSVL.